This TCR beta chain was identified in a study of identical twins. Regarding the study as a whole: Models underestimated how often monozygotic twins shared out-of-frame TCR alpha. Rather than following the same donors, the conclusions depended on cross-sectional statistical analysis. Out-of-frame alpha sequences common to twins were enriched for low generation probability. Cord blood's abundant beta clonotypes had fewer insertions, unlike memory repertoires.

Germline V lookup: CDR1 MDHEN, CDR2 SYDVKM. CDR3 length: 12 amino acids. V gave up 11 bases and J gave up 8 bases; unmatched junction bases: 11. Only one count was recorded for this clonotype. Its target is not known. TCRdb independently ran MiXCR on the 5' RACE reads; one entry per CDR3 protein. The sample holds around 1.7 million distinct CDR3 sequences; around 29% are singletons and the top ten take about 0.3%. The genes are TRBV28 and TRBJ1-2, with TRBD1 matching 7 bases. Sequencing input: cord blood. The receptor was derived from a newborn girl in good health. CDR3 in amino acids: CASAQGDGGYTF. In DNA form, the CDR3 reads TGTGCCTCCGCCCAGGGGGATGGAGGCTACACCTTC.